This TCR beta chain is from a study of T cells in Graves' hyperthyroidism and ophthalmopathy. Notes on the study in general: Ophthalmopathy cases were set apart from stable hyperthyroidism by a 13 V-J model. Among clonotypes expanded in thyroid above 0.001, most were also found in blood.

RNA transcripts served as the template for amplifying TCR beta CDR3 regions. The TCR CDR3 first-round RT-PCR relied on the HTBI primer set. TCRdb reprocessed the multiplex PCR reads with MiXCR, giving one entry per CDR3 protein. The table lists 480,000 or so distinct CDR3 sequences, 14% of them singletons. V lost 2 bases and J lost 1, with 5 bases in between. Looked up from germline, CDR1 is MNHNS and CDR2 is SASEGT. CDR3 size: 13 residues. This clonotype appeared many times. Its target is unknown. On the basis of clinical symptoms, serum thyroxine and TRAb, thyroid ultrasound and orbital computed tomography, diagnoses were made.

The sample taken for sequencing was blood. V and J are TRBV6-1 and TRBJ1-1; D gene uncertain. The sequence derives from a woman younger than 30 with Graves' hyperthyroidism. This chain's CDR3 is CASSERENTEAFF. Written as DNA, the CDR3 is TGTGCCAGCAGTGAACGGGAGAACACTGAAGCTTTCTTT.